This TCR beta chain came from a study of T cell repertoires in cytomegalovirus infection. The germline V gene encodes CDR1 SEHNR and CDR2 FQNEAQ (reference sequence). The length of the CDR3 is 11 residues. Trimming took 6 bases from V and 6 from J, leaving 8 bases between them. A single record per CDR3 protein comes from TCRdb applying MiXCR to the reads. The sample shows roughly 920,000 distinct CDR3 sequences, around 30% of them seen only once. This clonotype showed up many times. The antigen remains undetermined. The rearrangement links TRBV7-9 to TRBJ1-1; D is perhaps TRBD1 (6 bases). This TCR came from a human donor in good health (CMV status not recorded). Some clones in this sample may be carry-over from other donors' samples. The sequencing here drew on cultured CD8+ T cells from PBMCs, taken from culture after CMV antigen stimulation. This CDR3 is CASREGAEAFF. In DNA form, the CDR3 reads TGTGCCAGCAGAGAGGGGGCTGAAGCTTTCTTT.